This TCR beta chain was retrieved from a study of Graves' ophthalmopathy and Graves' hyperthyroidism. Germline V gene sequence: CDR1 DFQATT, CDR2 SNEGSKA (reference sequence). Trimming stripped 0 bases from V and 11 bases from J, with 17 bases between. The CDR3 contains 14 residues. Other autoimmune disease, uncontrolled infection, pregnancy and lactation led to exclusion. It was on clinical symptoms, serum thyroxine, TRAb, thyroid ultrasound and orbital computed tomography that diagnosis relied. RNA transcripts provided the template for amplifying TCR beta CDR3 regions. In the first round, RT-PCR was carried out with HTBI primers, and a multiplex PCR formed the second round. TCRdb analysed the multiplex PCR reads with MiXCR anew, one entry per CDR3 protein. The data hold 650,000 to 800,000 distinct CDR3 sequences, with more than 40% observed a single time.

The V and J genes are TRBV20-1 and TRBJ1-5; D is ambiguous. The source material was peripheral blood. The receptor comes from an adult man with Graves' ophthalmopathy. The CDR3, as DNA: TGCAGTGCTAGAGATCCCCGCGGGCGGGAGACCCAGCATTTT. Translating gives CSARDPRGRETQHF.